Below, 11 T cell receptor beta chains from the same sample are listed, as sequenced in a study of blood T cell repertoires in COVID-19. The assay was immunoSEQ multiplex PCR, and TCRdb's table has in-frame clones only and misses some. The table lists some 320,000 clones, approximately 90% of them singletons. Source material: PBMCs or T cells enriched from blood (not recorded which). The receptors originated from a woman between 25 and 40 years old who had been exposed to COVID-19.

The chain carries TRBV7-9 and TRBJ1-1, with 9 bases that match TRBD1. J gave up 3 bases and V 4 bases, and 0 bases lay outside the gene matches. This CDR3 is 13 amino acids long. Germline V lookup: CDR1 SEHNR, CDR2 FQNEAQ (reference sequence). CDR3 nucleotide sequence: TGTGCCAGCAGCTGGACAGGGGACACTGAAGCTTTCTTT. Encoded protein: CASSWTGDTEAFF.

This sequence joins TRBV10-3 and TRBJ1-5; 7 bases map to TRBD1. Germline V gene lookup returns CDR1 ENHRY and CDR2 SYGVKD. The CDR3 spans 12 residues. Losses at the gene ends were 5 bases for V and 9 bases for J; bases not matched to a gene: 4. CDR3 nucleotide sequence: TGTGCCATCAGTCTAGGGGGCTCGCCCCAGCATTTT. This translates into CAISLGGSPQHF.

The genes are TRBV19 and TRBJ1-2, with TRBD1 matching 8 bases. Germline CDR1 reads LNHDA; CDR2 reads SQIVND (reference sequence). V shed 3 bases, J shed 5 bases, and the junction held 11 bases outside the gene matches. The CDR3 totals 16 residues. The CDR3: CASSMGGTGIDYGYTF. The CDR3 region has the DNA TGTGCCAGTAGTATGGGGGGGACAGGAATAGATTATGGCTACACCTTC.

V is TRBV5-4 and J is TRBJ1-2; possible D gene TRBD1, 5 bases. Per germline, CDR1 SGHNT and CDR2 YYREEE (reference sequence). The length of the CDR3 is 13 residues. V was shortened by 4 bases and J by 1 base, with 8 bases between the two germline ends. CDR3 loop: CASSPQGNYGYTF. The CDR3, as DNA: TGTGCCAGCAGCCCCCAGGGTAACTATGGCTACACCTTC.

CDR3: CASLRDNNQPQHF. The CDR3 coding sequence is TGTGCCAGCCTCCGGGACAACAATCAGCCCCAGCATTTT. The V gene is TRBV2, the J gene TRBJ1-5; possible D gene TRBD1, 6 bases. This CDR3 is built from 13 residues. Germline CDR1 and CDR2: SNHLY and FYNNEI. Trimming removed 8 bases from V and 3 bases from J, with 11 bases in between.

This clone was recorded only once. The rearrangement uses TRBV12-3 or TRBV12-4 and TRBJ2-7; D unresolved. V was cut by 4 bases and J by 2 bases, with 3 bases left in between. The CDR3 contains 11 residues. The DNA of the CDR3 is TGTGCCAGCAGTTCAACCTACGAGCAGTACTTC. This gives the protein CASSSTYEQYF.

The J gene is TRBJ2-2, the V gene TRBV6-5; D possibly corresponds to TRBD1 (6 bases). Germline V gene lookup returns CDR1 MNHEY and CDR2 SVGAGI. The CDR3 length is 15 residues. Trimming removed 5 bases at V and 6 bases at J, with 16 bases between. CDR3 sequence (DNA): TGTGCCAGCAGTACAGGGAGAGGTTTAGCCGGGGAGCTGTTTTTT. The encoded protein is CASSTGRGLAGELFF.

This chain links TRBV25-1 with TRBJ2-7, with 8 bases identical to TRBD1. Germline values: CDR1 MGHDK, CDR2 SYGVNS. The CDR3 spans 15 residues. Trimming took 6 bases from V and 7 from J; bases not matched to a gene: 14. The CDR3 region is CASSSGGWSAREQYF. DNA of the CDR3: TGTGCCAGCAGCTCAGGGGGCTGGTCAGCGCGGGAGCAGTACTTC.

The V gene is TRBV29-1, the J gene TRBJ2-5; 7 bases are shared with TRBD1. This CDR3 has 17 residues. Germline V gene sequence: CDR1 SQVTM, CDR2 ANQGSEA. Germline trimming cut 3 bases from V and 1 base from J; bases unmatched to any gene: 14. The CDR3 spells CSVESPQGTHLQETQYF. Written as DNA, the CDR3 is TGCAGCGTTGAGTCCCCACAGGGGACCCACCTCCAAGAGACCCAGTACTTC.

The chain links TRBV9 to TRBJ2-5; 8 nucleotides line up with TRBD1. The J segment lost 5 bases and the V segment lost 3 bases, leaving 6 bases of the junction unmatched. CDR1 and CDR2 (germline): SGDLS, YYNGEE. The length of the CDR3 is 14 residues. CDR3 region: CASSAGQGRETQYF. The CDR3 DNA reads TGTGCCAGCAGCGCAGGACAGGGCCGGGAGACCCAGTACTTC.

This sequence joins TRBV28 and TRBJ2-7; D is perhaps TRBD1 (5 bases). V dropped 2 bases and J dropped 6 bases, with 11 bases sitting between them. Germline V gene sequence: CDR1 MDHEN, CDR2 SYDVKM. The CDR3 loop spans 13 amino acids. CDR3 sequence (DNA): TGTGCCAGCAGTTTACAGGGTTCGCCCGAGCAGTACTTC. This sequence encodes CASSLQGSPEQYF. Variable domain in full (rest from reference TRBV28 and TRBJ2-7): DVKVTQSSRYLVKRTGEKVFLECVQDMDHENMFWYRQDPGLGLRLIYFSYDVKMKEKGDIPEGYSVSREKKERFSLILESASTNQTSMYLCASSLQGSPEQYFGPGTRLTVT.